Listed here are 13 T cell receptor beta chains from one sample, sequenced in a study of blood T cell repertoires in COVID-19. TCRdb keeps only in-frame clones here, not all; method: immunoSEQ multiplex PCR. The table includes roughly 75,000 clones, 75% to 95% detected once. Sequenced material: peripheral blood. All receptors come from a human donor in a cohort sampled during active COVID-19.

The chain uses TRBV3-1 (or the pseudogene TRBV3-2) and TRBJ2-3; D is unclear. The CDR3 runs 15 residues. V was trimmed by 4 bases and J by 7 bases, leaving 18 bases between them. In germline, CDR1 is LGHDT, CDR2 YNNKEL (reference sequence). CDR3 loop: CASSLPAAGVNTQYF. CDR3 coding DNA: TGTGCCAGCAGCCTCCCGGCGGCCGGAGTAAATACGCAGTATTTT.

This chain links TRBV18 with TRBJ1-1, with 11 bases that match TRBD1. The CDR3 has 15 residues. Trimming at V came to 3 bases and at J to 3 bases, leaving 3 bases not matched to a gene. The V gene's germline CDR1 is KGHSH and CDR2 LQKENI. The CDR3 reads CASSPPGQGDTEAFF. The CDR3 DNA reads TGTGCCAGCTCACCGCCGGGACAGGGGGACACTGAAGCTTTCTTT.

V and J are TRBV5-5 and TRBJ2-7; TRBD1 matches 8 bases. Looked up from germline, CDR1 is SGHKS and CDR2 is YYEKEE (reference sequence). J gave up 3 bases and V 4 bases, and 6 bases lay outside the gene matches. The CDR3 spans 14 residues. The CDR3 DNA reads TGTGCCAGCAGCCCACAGGGGGGCCTCTACGAGCAGTACTTC. Its protein is CASSPQGGLYEQYF.

This clone was detected only a few times. This sequence joins TRBV5-4 and TRBJ2-5; TRBD2 agrees at 7 bases. Trimming removed 0 bases from V and 3 bases from J; junction bases left unmatched: 8. Germline CDR1 reads SGHNT; CDR2 reads YYREEE (reference sequence). This CDR3 has 16 amino acids. The CDR3 region is CASSLGLAAAEETQYF. CDR3 nucleotides: TGTGCCAGCAGCTTGGGACTAGCTGCCGCGGAAGAGACCCAGTACTTC.

The chain has TRBV5-4 and TRBJ2-2; 8 bases fit TRBD1. V shed 0 bases and J 8 bases; nucleotides not matched to a gene: 6. Germline CDR1 SGHNT, CDR2 YYREEE (reference sequence). The CDR3 has 15 amino acids. CDR3 sequence: CASSLAYGQGGELFF. The CDR3 DNA reads TGTGCCAGCAGCTTGGCGTATGGACAGGGTGGGGAGCTGTTTTTT.

The V and J genes are TRBV12-2 and TRBJ2-7; the table names TRBD1, a call not compared with the DNA. TRBV12-2 is flagged as a pseudogene. The CDR3 length is 18 residues. The CDR3 sequence: CASRSTGTGGSGSYEQYF. The DNA of the CDR3 is TGTGCAAGTCGCTCTACGGGGACAGGGGGCTCTGGCTCCTACGAGCAGTACTTC.

This chain links TRBV11-2 with TRBJ2-7; TRBD1 might be the D (6 bases). This CDR3 is built from 13 residues. V lost 1 base to trimming and J lost 9 bases, with 13 bases between them. The germline V gene has CDR1 SGHAT and CDR2 FQNNGV. CDR3 region: CASSLGGQSGQYF. CDR3 coding DNA: TGTGCCAGCAGCTTAGGGGGACAATCGGGGCAGTACTTC.

The rearrangement links TRBV24-1 to TRBJ1-2; D possibly corresponds to TRBD1 (6 bases). CDR1 is KGHDR, CDR2 SFDVKD, per germline. V dropped 3 bases and J dropped 6 bases, with 10 bases sitting between them. CDR3 length: 13 amino acids. CDR3 sequence reads: CATSDERGNGYTF. The CDR3 coding sequence is TGTGCCACCAGTGATGAGAGGGGGAATGGCTACACCTTC.

V gene TRBV5-1 combines with J gene TRBJ2-7; the match to TRBD2 covers 11 bases. There are 15 residues in the CDR3. Unmatched junction bases numbered 9, after V lost 3 bases and J lost 7 bases. Germline assignment: CDR1 SGHRS and CDR2 YFSETQ. CDR3 nucleotides: TGCGCCAGCAGCTCCCTTAGCGGGGGGGCCGGGGAGCAGTACTTC. It translates to CASSSLSGGAGEQYF.

The CDR3 loop is CASSLGPTAVQEQYF. Written as DNA, the CDR3 is TGTGCCAGCAGTTTAGGGCCAACGGCAGTTCAGGAGCAGTACTTC. This sequence joins TRBV27 and TRBJ2-7; no definite D call. Between the trimmed V and J ends, which lost 2 bases and 7 bases, there was a span of 18 bases. This CDR3 region has 15 residues. Germline loops: CDR1 MNHEY, CDR2 SMNVEV (reference sequence).

CDR3: CASKQPQGNYGYTF. CDR3 DNA: TGTGCCAGTAAGCAGCCCCAGGGGAACTATGGCTACACCTTC. The chain is built from TRBV19 and TRBJ1-2; D might be TRBD1 (6 bases). The germline V gene encodes CDR1 LNHDA and CDR2 SQIVND (reference sequence). V shed 7 bases and J shed 2 bases, with 14 bases lying between them. The CDR3 runs 14 residues.

The chain employs TRBV28 and TRBJ1-5, with D possibly being TRBD1 (6 bases). Trimming shortened V by 6 bases and J by 0 bases, and 12 bases separated the two germline ends. CDR3 length: 15 residues. Germline CDR1 MDHEN, CDR2 SYDVKM. CDR3 DNA: TGTGCCAGCAGAGCAAGGACAGCTAGCAATCAGCCCCAGCATTTT. This gives the protein CASRARTASNQPQHF.

The chain couples TRBV30 to TRBJ2-3; 10 bases fit TRBD2. V dropped 0 bases and J dropped 5; count of bases not matched to a gene: 8. Per the germline V gene, CDR1 is GTSNPN and CDR2 is SVGIG (reference sequence). The CDR3 consists of 16 residues. CDR3 DNA: TGTGCCTGGAGTGTTTCAGCGGGGGGGTTTGTAGATACGCAGTATTTT. Amino acids: CAWSVSAGGFVDTQYF. Supplemented by reference TRBV30 and TRBJ2-3, the full variable domain reads SQTIHQWPATLVQPVGSPLSLECTVEGTSNPNLYWYRQAAGRGLQLLFYSVGIGQISSEVPQNLSASRPQDRQFILSSKKLLLSDSGFYLCAWSVSAGGFVDTQYFGPGTRLTVL.